This record concerns one T cell receptor (beta chain) sequence. Libraries were prepared by immunoSEQ multiplex PCR; TCRdb keeps only in-frame clonotypes and omits some of them. This sample has a few million clones, with more than 80% found just once. The CDR3 contains 13 residues. V lost 7 bases, J lost 8 bases, and 11 bases stayed unmatched. Germline lookup yields CDR1 MNHEY and CDR2 SVGAGI. The entry originates in a study of shared clonotypes between healthy human individuals. Study summary: A donor's plate count was three for CD4 naive and three for CD4 memory; CD8 naive had two and CD8 memory one.

The TCR was taken from a man between 18 and 29 years old in good health. Some clones in this sample may be carry-over from other donors' samples. This rearrangement joins TRBV6-5 to TRBJ2-7, with 7 bases that match TRBD2. The sample consisted of naive CD4+ T cells from PBMCs. Subset indicated: CD45RA+ positively selected. The DNA of the CDR3 is TGTGCCAGCACCTCACCCGCGGGAGTAAAGCAGTACTTC. Translation: CASTSPAGVKQYF.